This T cell receptor beta chain was profiled in a study of blood T cell repertoires in COVID-19. Whole-study context: Acute-phase and convalescent COVID-19 samples originated in the United States, Italy and Spain. From T cells, B-cell-depleted T cells, or PBMCs came the material, which was cDNA or gDNA.

The CDR3 covers 14 residues. Germline-derived CDR1 and CDR2 are GTSNPN and SVGIG (reference sequence). With 4 bases clipped from V and 2 bases from J, the junction kept 5 bases outside the gene matches. In the authors' methods: Reference gene primer amplification in the assay estimated nucleated cell counts. Libraries were prepared by immunoSEQ multiplex PCR; TCRdb keeps only in-frame clonotypes and omits some of them. The V and J calls and the clone size are those of that table, but D and trimming were determined from the DNA. The sample includes 150,000 to 200,000 clones, around 87% seen only once; the top ten take around 0.99%.

The rearrangement uses TRBV30 and TRBJ1-3; the match to TRBD1 covers 7 bases. The origin of this receptor is a man between 18 and 29 years old with acute or convalescent COVID-19. Source material: peripheral blood. The CDR3 DNA follows: TGTGCCTGGAACACAGGGGCAGCTGGAAACACCATATATTTT. It yields the protein CAWNTGAAGNTIYF.